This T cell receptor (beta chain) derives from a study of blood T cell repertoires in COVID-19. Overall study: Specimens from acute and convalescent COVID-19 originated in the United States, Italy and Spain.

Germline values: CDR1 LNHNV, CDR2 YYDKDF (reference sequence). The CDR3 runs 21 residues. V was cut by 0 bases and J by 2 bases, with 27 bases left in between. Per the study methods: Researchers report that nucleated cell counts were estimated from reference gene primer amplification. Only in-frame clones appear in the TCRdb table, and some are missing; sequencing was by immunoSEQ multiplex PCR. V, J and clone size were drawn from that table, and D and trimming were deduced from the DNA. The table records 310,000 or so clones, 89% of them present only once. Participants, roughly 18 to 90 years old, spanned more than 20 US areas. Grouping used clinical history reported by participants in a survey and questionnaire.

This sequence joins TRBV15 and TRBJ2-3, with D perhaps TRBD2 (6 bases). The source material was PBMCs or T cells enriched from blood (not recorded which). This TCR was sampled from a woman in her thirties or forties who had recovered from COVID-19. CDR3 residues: CATSRDLLPLGGSSNTDTQYF. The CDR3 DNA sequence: TGTGCCACCAGCAGAGATCTGCTCCCCTTGGGAGGCTCTTCGAACACAGATACGCAGTATTTT.